The clone carrying this TCR beta chain has just a few counts. What it binds is not known. This entry belongs to a study of T cells after yellow fever vaccination. Study results and limitations: Clones that expanded after primary vaccination mostly reappeared after the booster (just over 95% CD4, approximately 87% CD8).

Via MiXCR, TCRdb re-called the 5' RACE reads, giving one row per CDR3 protein. The sample lists a few hundred thousand distinct CDR3 sequences; 17% were seen once. The ends lost 3 bases at V and 12 bases at J; junction bases unmatched: 6. The CDR3 is made up of 14 amino acids. Germline CDR1 LGHDT, CDR2 YNNKEL (reference sequence). The input for sequencing was PBMCs, taken about 5 days after the first yellow fever vaccination. The sequence was obtained from a man between 18 and 35 years old who received the YFV17D yellow fever vaccine. The chain is built from TRBV3-1 and TRBJ2-1; 12 nucleotides line up with TRBD2. DNA of the CDR3: TGTGCCAGCAGCCAGTCCGCTAGCGGGGGGGGGCAGTTCTTC. Translating it yields CASSQSASGGGQFF.